This T cell receptor (beta chain) was recorded in a study of cytomegalovirus exposure and HLA in healthy donors. Findings and caveats of the study: The study put some 160 TCR beta chains on its list as cytomegalovirus-associated.

Note on this clone: The antigen remains undetermined.

CDR3 length equals 14 residues. The trim removed 4 bases at V and 4 bases at J, leaving 2 bases unmatched. Germline V gene data show CDR1 as MNHEY and CDR2 as SMNVEV (reference sequence). The approximately 120-subject validation cohort, separate from the roughly 700-subject first cohort, included the donors. The repertoire was sequenced with immunoSEQ multiplex PCR; TCRdb's copy has only in-frame clones and lacks some. The table has roughly 200,000 clones, around 82% seen once. The chain recombines TRBV27 with TRBJ1-1; 11 nucleotides agree with TRBD1. The TCR sequence derives from a young woman in good health and CMV-seropositive. Sequences were obtained from PBMCs. CDR3: CASSWTGGPTEAFF. The DNA for the CDR3 is TGTGCCAGCAGTTGGACAGGGGGCCCCACTGAAGCTTTCTTT.